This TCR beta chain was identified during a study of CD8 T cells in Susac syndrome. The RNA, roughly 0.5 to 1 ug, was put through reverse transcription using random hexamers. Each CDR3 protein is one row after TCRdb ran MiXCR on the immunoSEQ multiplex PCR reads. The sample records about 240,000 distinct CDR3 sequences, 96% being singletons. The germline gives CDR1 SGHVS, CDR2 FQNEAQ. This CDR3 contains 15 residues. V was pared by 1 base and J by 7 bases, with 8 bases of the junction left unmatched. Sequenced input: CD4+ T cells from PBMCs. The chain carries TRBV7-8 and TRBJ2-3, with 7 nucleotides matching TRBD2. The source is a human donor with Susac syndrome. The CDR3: CASSLGRGGPYTQYF. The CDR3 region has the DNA TGTGCCAGCAGCTTAGGGCGGGGAGGGCCATATACGCAGTATTTT.